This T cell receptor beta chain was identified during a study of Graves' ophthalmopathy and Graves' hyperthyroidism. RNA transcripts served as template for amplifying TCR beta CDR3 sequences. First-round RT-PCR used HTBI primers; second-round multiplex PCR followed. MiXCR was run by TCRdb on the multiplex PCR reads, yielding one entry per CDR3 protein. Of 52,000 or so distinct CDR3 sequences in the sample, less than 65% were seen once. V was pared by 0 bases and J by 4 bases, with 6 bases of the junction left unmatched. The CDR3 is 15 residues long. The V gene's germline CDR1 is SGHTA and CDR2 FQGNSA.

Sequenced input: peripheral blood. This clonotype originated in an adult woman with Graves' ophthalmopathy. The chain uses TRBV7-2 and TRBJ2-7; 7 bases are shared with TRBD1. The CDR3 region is CASSLAPDREYEQYF. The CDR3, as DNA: TGTGCCAGCAGCTTAGCCCCAGACAGGGAATACGAGCAGTACTTC. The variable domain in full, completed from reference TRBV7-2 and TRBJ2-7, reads GAGVSQSPSNKVTEKGKDVELRCDPISGHTALYWYRQSLGQGLEFLIYFQGNSAPDKSGLPSDRFSAERTGGSVSTLTIQRTQQEDSAVYLCASSLAPDREYEQYFGPGTRLTVT.